This TCR beta chain was captured by sequencing in a study of graft-versus-host responses after intestinal transplantation. Whole-study context: Recipients underwent multivisceral, liver-intestinal, or isolated intestinal transplants. Overall study findings and caveats: Analysis identified GvH clones in recipient marrow, with some appearing first in ileum or blood.

With approximately 200,000 irradiated, violet-dye-labeled stimulator cells, approximately 200,000 CFSE-labeled responder cells were plated. After mixed lymphocyte reaction, dividing CD4+ and CD8+ responder T cells were sorted. Some clones are missing from TCRdb's copy, which holds only in-frame ones; the method was immunoSEQ multiplex PCR. In the table there are several thousand clones, approximately 30% of which are singletons. The V and J ends lost 6 bases and 0 bases, in that order; junction bases with no gene match: 3. Looked up from germline, CDR1 is MNHNS and CDR2 is SASEGT. This CDR3 contains 14 residues.

The sequence derives from a human patient who received an intestinal transplant. The source was alloreactive CD4+ T cells from a mixed lymphocyte reaction culture, collected before intestinal transplant. Described subset: CFSE-low proliferating T cells sorted from roughly six-day pre-transplant mixed lymphocyte reaction (GvH or HvG direction). The chain uses TRBV6-1 and TRBJ1-2, with 8 bases aligning to TRBD1. CDR3: CASRRTGTNYGYTF. CDR3 coding DNA: TGTGCCAGCAGACGGACAGGGACTAACTATGGCTACACCTTC.